Below, 16 T cell receptor beta chains from the same sample are listed, as sequenced in a study of OX40 agonist ivuxolimab in advanced cancers. This table comes from immunoSEQ multiplex PCR, and its TCRdb copy is limited to in-frame clones, with some not included. The profile shows about 79,000 clones, 80% to 95% of them singletons. The specimen comprised CD4+ or CD8+ T cells sorted from blood, sampled in a trial of the OX40 agonist ivuxolimab. Every receptor here comes from an adult with an advanced solid tumor such as melanoma, head and neck, liver or kidney cancer.

The gene calls are TRBV18 and TRBJ1-3; D perhaps matches TRBD1 (6 bases). CDR1 and CDR2 from the germline V gene are KGHSH and LQKENI. The CDR3 totals 14 residues. Deletions cut 9 bases from V and 4 bases from J, with 16 bases between. The chain's CDR3 is CASFSGTLGNTIYF. The CDR3 DNA is TGTGCCAGTTTCTCGGGGACACTCGGAAACACCATATATTTT.

The chain joins TRBV6-5 to TRBJ1-2, with D hard to call. V was trimmed by 5 bases and J by 3 bases, leaving 10 bases between them. Germline values: CDR1 MNHEY, CDR2 SVGAGI. This CDR3 spans 13 amino acids. CDR3 sequence (DNA): TGTGCCAGCAGTCCTGACAAGGACTATGGCTACACCTTC. It is translated as CASSPDKDYGYTF.

The rearrangement uses TRBV27 and TRBJ1-1, with D perhaps TRBD1 (5 bases). The V gene lost 6 bases and the J gene lost 1 base, with 15 bases spanning the gap. Germline V gene lookup returns CDR1 MNHEY and CDR2 SMNVEV (reference sequence). The CDR3 sequence is 15 residues long. This CDR3 reads CASSQTGTSNTEAFF. The CDR3 DNA reads TGTGCCAGCAGCCAAACAGGAACTTCGAACACTGAAGCTTTCTTT.

The gene calls are TRBV7-9 and TRBJ1-3; 11 bases are shared with TRBD1. The CDR3 loop spans 15 amino acids. CDR1 is SEHNR, CDR2 FQNEAQ, per germline (reference sequence). V trimming: 4 bases; J trimming: 8 bases; junction bases outside the gene matches: 7. DNA for the CDR3: TGTGCCAGCAGCTCTAGGACAGGGGGCCGGGACACCATATATTTT. Its translation: CASSSRTGGRDTIYF. The full variable domain, its missing parts supplied by reference TRBV7-9 and TRBJ1-3, is DTGVSQNPRHKITKRGQNVTFRCDPISEHNRLYWYRQTLGQGPEFLTYFQNEAQLEKSRLLSDRFSAERPKGSFSTLEIQRTEQGDSAMYLCASSSRTGGRDTIYFGEGSWLTVV.

The V call is TRBV6-5, the J call TRBJ1-4; D remains unclear. V shed 11 bases and J shed 8 bases, with 15 bases lying between them. Germline V gene data show CDR1 as MNHEY and CDR2 as SVGAGI. This CDR3 has 12 residues. CDR3 nucleotide sequence: TGTGCCTGCTGGATCTCGGGGGAAAAACTGTTTTTT. It is translated as CACWISGEKLFF.

The J gene is TRBJ2-3, the V gene TRBV19; D is perhaps TRBD2 (6 bases). Trimming cost V 1 base and J 1 base, with 12 bases left between them. The CDR3 spans 16 residues. CDR1 LNHDA and CDR2 SQIVND come from the germline V gene (reference sequence). This CDR3 reads CASSIGPPSGTDTQYF. DNA for the CDR3: TGTGCCAGTAGTATAGGGCCTCCTAGCGGCACAGATACGCAGTATTTT. Combining the CDR3 with reference TRBV19 and TRBJ2-3 gives the whole variable domain DGGITQSPKYLFRKEGQNVTLSCEQNLNHDAMYWYRQDPGQGLRLIYYSQIVNDFQKGDIAEGYSVSREKKESFPLTVTSAQKNPTAFYLCASSIGPPSGTDTQYFGPGTRLTVL.

The genes are TRBV28 and TRBJ2-2; D is tentatively TRBD1 or TRBD2 (6 bases each). V lost 8 bases and J 3 bases, leaving 13 bases between the germline ends. Germline lookup yields CDR1 MDHEN and CDR2 SYDVKM. This CDR3 contains 14 residues. Here the CDR3 DNA reads TGTGCCAGCCTCGGGGGCGCGGACACCGGGGAGCTGTTTTTT. Its protein product is CASLGGADTGELFF.

This clone was found once. V gene TRBV19 combines with J gene TRBJ2-4; 8 nucleotides align to TRBD1. CDR1 and CDR2 from the germline V gene are LNHDA and SQIVND (reference sequence). Germline trimming cut 3 bases from V and 9 bases from J; bases unmatched to any gene: 10. The CDR3 has 15 residues. In DNA, the CDR3 is TGTGCCAGTAGTATTGACGGACAGGGTTTAAGCATTCAGTACTTC. Protein sequence: CASSIDGQGLSIQYF.

The chain carries TRBV5-8 and TRBJ1-1, with D hard to call. V was shortened by 4 bases and J by 5 bases, with 9 bases between the two germline ends. CDR3 length: 12 residues. Germline V gene lookup returns CDR1 SGHTS and CDR2 YDEGEE. The CDR3 region has the DNA TGTGCCAGCAGCGGCCGGCGGACTGAAGCTTTCTTT. Translating it yields CASSGRRTEAFF.

The CDR3 DNA is TGCGCCAGCAGCCAAGCAGGGCTAATAAAGACCCAGTACTTC. Encoded protein: CASSQAGLIKTQYF. This chain connects TRBV4-1 to TRBJ2-5; D perhaps matches TRBD1 (5 bases). Germline CDR1 is MGHRA and CDR2 is YSYEKL. The CDR3 spans 14 residues. V was cut by 1 base and J by 6 bases, with 12 bases left in between.

V and J are TRBV5-1 and TRBJ2-2, with D possibly matching TRBD2 (5 bases). V was clipped by 0 bases and J by 4 bases, with 13 bases between them. The V gene's germline CDR1 is SGHRS and CDR2 YFSETQ. CDR3 size: 16 residues. The CDR3 spells CASSLAGESSTGELFF. Here the CDR3 DNA reads TGCGCCAGCAGCTTGGCCGGGGAGTCCTCCACCGGGGAGCTGTTTTTT. The full variable domain, its missing parts supplied by reference TRBV5-1 and TRBJ2-2, is KAGVTQTPRYLIKTRGQQVTLSCSPISGHRSVSWYQQTPGQGLQFLFEYFSETQRNKGNFPGRFSGRQFSNSRSEMNVSTLELGDSALYLCASSLAGESSTGELFFGEGSRLTVL.

The chain uses TRBV5-1 and TRBJ2-3; D gene uncertain. Per the germline V gene, CDR1 is SGHRS and CDR2 is YFSETQ. CDR3 size: 16 residues. V was clipped by 0 bases and J by 0 bases, with 11 bases between them. Here the CDR3 reads CASSLEAELSTDTQYF. In nucleotides, the CDR3 is TGCGCCAGCAGCTTGGAAGCAGAGTTAAGCACAGATACGCAGTATTTT.

The gene calls are TRBV7-2 and TRBJ2-1, with D perhaps TRBD2 (5 bases). The CDR3 contains 14 residues. Trimming removed 5 bases at V and 8 bases at J, with 16 bases between. The germline V gene encodes CDR1 SGHTA and CDR2 FQGNSA. CDR3 sequence: CASSDTPREYEQFF. For the CDR3, the DNA is TGTGCCAGCAGCGACACCCCCCGGGAATATGAGCAGTTCTTC. The variable domain in full, completed from reference TRBV7-2 and TRBJ2-1, reads GAGVSQSPSNKVTEKGKDVELRCDPISGHTALYWYRQSLGQGLEFLIYFQGNSAPDKSGLPSDRFSAERTGGSVSTLTIQRTQQEDSAVYLCASSDTPREYEQFFGPGTRLTVL.

The chain couples TRBV5-1 to TRBJ1-2; TRBD1 is a possible D gene (6 bases). V dropped 4 bases and J dropped 8 bases, with 15 bases sitting between them. This CDR3 is built from 13 residues. Germline V gives CDR1 SGHRS, CDR2 YFSETQ. The CDR3 loop is CASSPVRQDGYTF. CDR3 sequence (DNA): TGCGCCAGCAGCCCCGTTAGACAGGACGGCTACACCTTC.

V usage is TRBV23-1 and J usage is TRBJ1-5; D perhaps matches TRBD1 (5 bases). TRBV23-1 is labeled an ORF, and its function is uncertain. The CDR3 runs to 14 residues. Trimming shortened V by 9 bases and J by 1 base, and 13 bases separated the two germline ends. The CDR3 bases are TGCGCCAGAAGCAGACAGCCGAGCAATCAGCCCCAGCATTTT. It encodes CARSRQPSNQPQHF.

This sequence joins TRBV6-1 and TRBJ2-7; D is perhaps TRBD1 (6 bases). Germline CDR1 MNHNS, CDR2 SASEGT. The V and J ends lost 1 base and 6 bases respectively, with 10 bases between them. The CDR3 is made up of 13 amino acids. CDR3 residues: CASSEVQGLEQYV. CDR3 bases: TGTGCCAGCAGTGAAGTCCAGGGGCTCGAGCAGTACGTC.